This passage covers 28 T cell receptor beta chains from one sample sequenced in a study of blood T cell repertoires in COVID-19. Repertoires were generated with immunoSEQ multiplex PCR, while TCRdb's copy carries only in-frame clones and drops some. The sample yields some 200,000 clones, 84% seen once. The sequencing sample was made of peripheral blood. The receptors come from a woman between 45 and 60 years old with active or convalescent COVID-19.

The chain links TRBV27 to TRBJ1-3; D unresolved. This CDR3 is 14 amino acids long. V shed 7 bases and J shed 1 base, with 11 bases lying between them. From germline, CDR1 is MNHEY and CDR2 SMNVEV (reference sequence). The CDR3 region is CASMPELSGNTIYF. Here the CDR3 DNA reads TGTGCCAGCATGCCCGAGTTATCTGGAAACACCATATATTTT.

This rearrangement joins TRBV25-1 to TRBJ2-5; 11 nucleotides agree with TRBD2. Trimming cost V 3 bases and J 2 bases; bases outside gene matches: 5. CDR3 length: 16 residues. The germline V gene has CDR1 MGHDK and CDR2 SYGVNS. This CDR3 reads CASSDSTSGGQETQYF. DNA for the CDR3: TGTGCCAGCAGTGATTCAACTAGCGGGGGACAAGAGACCCAGTACTTC.

The CDR3 reads CAKRRGANTGELFF. The DNA for the CDR3 is TGTGCTAAAAGGAGGGGCGCGAACACCGGGGAGCTGTTTTTT. V usage is TRBV2 and J usage is TRBJ2-2; weak D call: TRBD2 (6 bases). Germline V CDR1 and CDR2: SNHLY, FYNNEI. The CDR3 spans 14 residues.

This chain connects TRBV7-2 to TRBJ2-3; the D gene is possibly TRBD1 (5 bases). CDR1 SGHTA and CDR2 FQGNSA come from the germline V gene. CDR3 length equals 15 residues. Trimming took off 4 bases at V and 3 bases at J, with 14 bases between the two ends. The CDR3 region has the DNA TGTGCCAGCAGCTCCCGTCCCCCAGGGACAGATACGCAGTATTTT. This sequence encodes CASSSRPPGTDTQYF.

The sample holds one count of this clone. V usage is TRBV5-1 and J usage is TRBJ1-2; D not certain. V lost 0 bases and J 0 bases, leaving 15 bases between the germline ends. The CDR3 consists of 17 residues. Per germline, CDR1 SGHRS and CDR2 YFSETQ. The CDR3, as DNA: TGCGCCAGCAGCTTGGGGTCCGCTAATCGCCCTAACTATGGCTACACCTTC. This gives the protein CASSLGSANRPNYGYTF.

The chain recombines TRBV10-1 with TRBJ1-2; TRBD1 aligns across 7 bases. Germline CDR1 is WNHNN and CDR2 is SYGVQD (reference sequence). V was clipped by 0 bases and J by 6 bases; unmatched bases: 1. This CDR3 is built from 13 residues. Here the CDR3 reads CASSESGGNGYTF. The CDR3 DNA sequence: TGCGCCAGCAGTGAGTCAGGGGGCAATGGCTACACCTTC.

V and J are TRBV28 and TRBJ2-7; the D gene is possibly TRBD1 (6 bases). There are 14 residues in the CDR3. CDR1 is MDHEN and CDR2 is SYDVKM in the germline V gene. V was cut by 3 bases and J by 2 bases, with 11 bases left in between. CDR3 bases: TGTGCCAGCAGTTTGACAGGTAGGACCTACGAGCAGTACTTC. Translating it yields CASSLTGRTYEQYF.

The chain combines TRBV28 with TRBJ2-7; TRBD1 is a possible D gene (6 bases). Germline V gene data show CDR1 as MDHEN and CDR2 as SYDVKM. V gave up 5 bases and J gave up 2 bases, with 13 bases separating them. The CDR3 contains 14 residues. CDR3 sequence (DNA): TGTGCCAGCAGTGTAGGGGGTGGACCCTACGAGCAGTACGTC. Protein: CASSVGGGPYEQYV.

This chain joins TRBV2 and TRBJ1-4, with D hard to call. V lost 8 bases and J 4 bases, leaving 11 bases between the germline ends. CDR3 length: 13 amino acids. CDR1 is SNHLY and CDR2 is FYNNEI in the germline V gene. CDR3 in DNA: TGTGCCAGCTCACTCCGTATTAATGAAAAACTGTTTTTT. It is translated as CASSLRINEKLFF.

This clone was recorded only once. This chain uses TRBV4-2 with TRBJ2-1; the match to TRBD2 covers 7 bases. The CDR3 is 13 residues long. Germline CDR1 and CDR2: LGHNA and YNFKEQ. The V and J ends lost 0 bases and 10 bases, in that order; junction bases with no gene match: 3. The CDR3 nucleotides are TGTGCCAGCAGCCAAGATTTGGGAGGGGAGCAGTTCTTC. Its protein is CASSQDLGGEQFF.

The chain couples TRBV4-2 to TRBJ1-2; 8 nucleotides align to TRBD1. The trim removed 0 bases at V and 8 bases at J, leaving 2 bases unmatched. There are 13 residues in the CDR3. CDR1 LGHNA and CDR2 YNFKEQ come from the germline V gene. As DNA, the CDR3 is TGTGCCAGCAGCCAAGACAGGGGGCTAGGCTACACCTTC. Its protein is CASSQDRGLGYTF.

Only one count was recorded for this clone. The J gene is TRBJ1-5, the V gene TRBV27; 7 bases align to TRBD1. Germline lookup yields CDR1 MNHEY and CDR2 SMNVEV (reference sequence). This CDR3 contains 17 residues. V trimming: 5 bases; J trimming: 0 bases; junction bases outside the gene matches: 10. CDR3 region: CASSHQGGGYSNQPQHF. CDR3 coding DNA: TGTGCCAGCAGTCATCAAGGGGGCGGGTATAGCAATCAGCCCCAGCATTTT.

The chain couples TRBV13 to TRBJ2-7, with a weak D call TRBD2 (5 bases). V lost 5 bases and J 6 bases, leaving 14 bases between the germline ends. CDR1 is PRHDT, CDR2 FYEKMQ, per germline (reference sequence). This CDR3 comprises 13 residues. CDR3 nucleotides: TGTGCCAGCAGCCTTAGGGTGGCGGGCGAGCAGTACTTC. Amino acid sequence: CASSLRVAGEQYF. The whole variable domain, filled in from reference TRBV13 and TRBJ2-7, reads AAGVIQSPRHLIKEKRETATLKCYPIPRHDTVYWYQQGPGQDPQFLISFYEKMQSDKGSIPDRFSAQQFSDYHSELNMSSLELGDSALYFCASSLRVAGEQYFGPGTRLTVT.

The CDR3 DNA follows: TGTGCCAGCAGCTTGTGGAGTTCTAATGAAAAACTGTTTTTT. Amino acids: CASSLWSSNEKLFF. The V call is TRBV7-8, the J call TRBJ1-4, with D unresolved. This CDR3 comprises 14 residues. Germline-derived CDR1 and CDR2 are SGHVS and FQNEAQ. Trimming shortened V by 3 bases and J by 3 bases, and 8 bases separated the two germline ends.

CDR3 protein: CAWGGDRASSGNTIYF. CDR3 coding DNA: TGTGCCTGGGGAGGGGACAGGGCGAGCTCTGGAAACACCATATATTTT. This chain uses TRBV30 with TRBJ1-3, with 9 bases fitting TRBD1. CDR1 and CDR2 (germline): GTSNPN, SVGIG (reference sequence). The V and J ends lost 5 bases and 0 bases, in that order; junction bases with no gene match: 8. The CDR3 covers 16 residues.

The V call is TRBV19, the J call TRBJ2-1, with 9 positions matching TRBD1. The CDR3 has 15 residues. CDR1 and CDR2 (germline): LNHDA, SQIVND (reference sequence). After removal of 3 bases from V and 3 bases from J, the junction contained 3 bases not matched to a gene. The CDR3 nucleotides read TGTGCCAGTAGTATTGACAGGGGGTTCTACAATGAGCAGTTCTTC. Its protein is CASSIDRGFYNEQFF.

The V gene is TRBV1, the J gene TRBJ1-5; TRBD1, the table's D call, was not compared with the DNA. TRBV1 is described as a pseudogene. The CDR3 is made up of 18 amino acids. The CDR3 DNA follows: TGCACCAGCAGCCCCCCTTCTCGGACAGACCCAACCTATCAGCCCCAGCATTTT. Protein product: CTSSPPSRTDPTYQPQHF.

CDR3 nucleotide sequence: TGTGCCAGCAGAGGACAGGCGAGTACCGGGGAGCTGTTTTTT. Protein product: CASRGQASTGELFF. This chain uses TRBV2 with TRBJ2-2, with 7 bases identical to TRBD1. The V and J ends lost 6 bases and 5 bases, in that order; junction bases with no gene match: 6. Germline lookup yields CDR1 SNHLY and CDR2 FYNNEI. The CDR3 sequence is 14 residues long.

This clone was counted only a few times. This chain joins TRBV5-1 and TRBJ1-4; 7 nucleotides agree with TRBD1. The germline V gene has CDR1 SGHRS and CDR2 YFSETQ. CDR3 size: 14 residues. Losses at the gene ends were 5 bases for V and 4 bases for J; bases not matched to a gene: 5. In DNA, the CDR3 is TGCGCCAGCAGGCCGGGACAGAGTAATGAAAAACTGTTTTTT. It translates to CASRPGQSNEKLFF.

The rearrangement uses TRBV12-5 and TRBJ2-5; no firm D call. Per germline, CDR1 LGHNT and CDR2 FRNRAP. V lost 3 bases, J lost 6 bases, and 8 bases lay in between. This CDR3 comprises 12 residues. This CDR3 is CASGLVGKTQYF. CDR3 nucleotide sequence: TGTGCTAGTGGTTTAGTGGGCAAGACCCAGTACTTC.

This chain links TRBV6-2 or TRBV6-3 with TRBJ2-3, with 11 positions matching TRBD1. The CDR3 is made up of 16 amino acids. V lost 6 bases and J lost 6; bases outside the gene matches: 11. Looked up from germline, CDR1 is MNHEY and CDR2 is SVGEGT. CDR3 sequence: CASSQIPGQGDDTQYF. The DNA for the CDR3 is TGTGCCAGCAGCCAAATACCGGGACAGGGGGATGATACGCAGTATTTT.

The CDR3 DNA is TGTGCCATCAGTGATGTGGGCAGGGGGAACTATGGCTACACCTTC. This sequence encodes CAISDVGRGNYGYTF. The V and J genes are TRBV10-3 and TRBJ1-2, with 7 bases identical to TRBD1. J gave up 2 bases and V 3 bases, and 6 bases lay outside the gene matches. The germline V gene encodes CDR1 ENHRY and CDR2 SYGVKD. This CDR3 contains 15 residues.

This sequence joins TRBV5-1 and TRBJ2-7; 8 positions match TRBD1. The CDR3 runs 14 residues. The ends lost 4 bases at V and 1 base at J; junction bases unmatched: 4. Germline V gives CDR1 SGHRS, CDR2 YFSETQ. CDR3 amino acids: CASSKDRESYEQYF. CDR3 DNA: TGCGCCAGCAGCAAGGACAGGGAATCCTACGAGCAGTACTTC.

CDR3 loop: CASSRGSDTEAFF. DNA for the CDR3: TGTGCCAGCAGTCGAGGCAGCGACACTGAAGCTTTCTTT. The chain links TRBV6-4 to TRBJ1-1; no definite D call. CDR1 is MRHNA, CDR2 SNTAGT, per germline. The CDR3 sequence is 13 residues long. Trimming cost V 5 bases and J 3 bases, with 10 bases left between them.

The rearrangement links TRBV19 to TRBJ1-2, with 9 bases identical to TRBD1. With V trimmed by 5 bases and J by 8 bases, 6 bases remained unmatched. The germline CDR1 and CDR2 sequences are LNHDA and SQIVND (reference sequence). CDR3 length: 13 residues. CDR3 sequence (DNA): TGTGCCAGTAGTCCGGACAGGGGTAACGGCTACACCTTC. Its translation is CASSPDRGNGYTF.

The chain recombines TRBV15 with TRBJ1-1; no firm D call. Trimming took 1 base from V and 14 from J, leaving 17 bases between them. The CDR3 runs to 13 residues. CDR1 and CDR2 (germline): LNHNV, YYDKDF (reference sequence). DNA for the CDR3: TGTGCCACCAGCAGAGGCGGAAGCGCTGTGGCCTTCTTT. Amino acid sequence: CATSRGGSAVAFF.

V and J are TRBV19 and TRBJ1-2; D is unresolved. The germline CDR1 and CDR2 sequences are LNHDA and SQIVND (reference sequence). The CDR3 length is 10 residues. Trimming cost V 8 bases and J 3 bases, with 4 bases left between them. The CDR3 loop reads CASSDYGYTF. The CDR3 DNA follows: TGTGCCAGTTCCGACTATGGCTACACCTTC. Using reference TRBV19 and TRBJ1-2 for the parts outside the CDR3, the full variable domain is DGGITQSPKYLFRKEGQNVTLSCEQNLNHDAMYWYRQDPGQGLRLIYYSQIVNDFQKGDIAEGYSVSREKKESFPLTVTSAQKNPTAFYLCASSDYGYTFGSGTRLTVV.

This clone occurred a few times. CDR3 DNA sequence: TGTGCCAGCAGCGTTGACAGGAACACTGAAGCTTTCTTT. Translation gives CASSVDRNTEAFF. V and J are TRBV7-2 and TRBJ1-1; possible D gene TRBD1, 5 bases. In germline, CDR1 is SGHTA, CDR2 FQGNSA. The V end was cut by 5 bases, the J end by 1 base, with 8 bases between. The CDR3 loop spans 13 amino acids.